A selection of T cell receptor beta chains follows, all from one sample in a study of vaccination effects on CD4 cells after COVID-19. The protocol was immunoSEQ multiplex PCR, while the TCRdb copy is restricted to in-frame clones and leaves out a portion. Of more than 50,000 clones in the sample, less than 80% were seen once. These receptors lack a known antigen. Sequenced material: CD4+ T cells from PBMCs cultured with HCoV-OC43 spike peptides, taken after COVID-19 vaccination. Receptor source: a human donor who received a COVID-19 vaccine. CDR3s include the opening cysteine and the closing phenylalanine or tryptophan. D genes are given only for firm matches. Some rows have no size entry. The others give once, few or many, or a class for an expanded clone.

-,TRBV29-1,-,TRBJ1-1,CSVSGDVNTEAFF,TGCAGCGTCTCGGGGGACGTCAACACTGAAGCTTTCTTT
once,TRBV18,TRBD1,TRBJ1-4,CASSPMAGTGVSNEKLFF,TGTGCCAGCTCACCAATGGCAGGGACAGGTGTTTCGAATGAAAAACTGTTTTTT
few,TRBV27,TRBD1,TRBJ1-2,CASSLREGARGYTF,TGTGCCAGCAGTCTACGGGAGGGGGCAAGGGGCTACACCTTC
few,TRBV3-1/TRBV3-2,-,TRBJ1-1,CASSHGAGAFF,TGTGCCAGCAGCCACGGGGCGGGAGCTTTCTTT
-,TRBV29-1,-,TRBJ2-5,CSVYRGTGETQYF,TGCAGCGTTTATCGAGGAACTGGAGAGACCCAGTACTTC
-,TRBV28,TRBD1,TRBJ2-2,CASGGTGWYTGELFF,TGTGCCAGCGGCGGGACAGGGTGGTACACCGGGGAGCTGTTTTTT
-,TRBV30,-,TRBJ1-4,CAWRSGTHLFF,TGTGCCTGGAGATCCGGGACCCATCTGTTTTTT
-,TRBV6-5,-,TRBJ2-5,CASSSGFRQQETQYF,TGTGCCAGCAGTTCGGGCTTTAGACAGCAAGAGACCCAGTACTTC
-,TRBV5-1,-,TRBJ2-1,CASSLGRTSSYNEQFF,TGCGCCAGCAGCTTGGGCAGGACGAGCTCCTACAATGAGCAGTTCTTC
-,TRBV6-5,-,TRBJ1-1,CASRGQFEAFF,TGTGCCAGCAGAGGACAGTTTGAAGCTTTCTTT
-,TRBV11-2,TRBD1,TRBJ1-1,CASSLDRGGKAFF,TGTGCCAGCAGTTTGGACAGGGGAGGAAAAGCTTTCTTT
few,TRBV18,TRBD2,TRBJ2-2,CASSTGLAGVSGELFF,TGTGCCAGCTCAACAGGACTAGCCGGGGTCTCCGGGGAGCTGTTTTTT
-,TRBV5-4,-,TRBJ1-1,CASSLDGSTEAFF,TGTGCCAGCAGCTTGGATGGGTCCACTGAAGCTTTCTTT
-,TRBV28,-,TRBJ2-6,CASSSGANVLTF,TGTGCCAGCAGCTCTGGGGCCAACGTCCTGACTTTC
-,TRBV12-3/TRBV12-4,-,TRBJ2-2,CASSSAATGELFF,TGTGCCAGCAGTTCGGCGGCCACCGGGGAGCTGTTTTTT
once,TRBV9,-,TRBJ1-1,CASNPFGQSNTEAFF,TGTGCCAGCAATCCTTTCGGACAGTCGAACACTGAAGCTTTCTTT